What follows are 18 T cell receptor beta chains derived from one specimen sequenced in a study of T-cell reconstitution after alpha-beta-depleted transplantation in children (dated by TCRdb to about 2016). The protocol used for the library was PCR. Sequencer: Illumina HiSeq 2500. TCR library preparation used molecular barcoding, with unique molecular identifiers applied to normalize quantification of the TCRbeta repertoire. The public reads were run again by TCRdb, first through fastp at Q25 and then through MiXCR, and only productive beta chains were kept. CDR3 protein duplicates are merged, each entry listing the most common genes and DNA. The sample table records approximately 200,000 distinct CDR3 sequences; just over 14% of these occur just once. About 13% of the sample belongs to the ten largest clones. The sample was PBMCs from the stem cell graft donor, taken from the stem cell graft. The receptors derive from a human donor who donated a stem cell graft to a child with acute lymphoblastic leukemia.

This clonotype was found many times. The chain combines TRBV25-1 with TRBJ1-2; D unclear. The ends were cut back, 1 base at V and 4 bases at J, with 7 bases in the middle. The CDR3 is 13 residues long. CDR1 and CDR2 from the germline V gene are MGHDK and SYGVNS. The CDR3 DNA reads TGTGCCAGCAGTGAATCTCCCAGCTATGGCTACACCTTC. Protein sequence: CASSESPSYGYTF.

This chain uses TRBV27 with TRBJ1-2; D is unresolved. CDR1 MNHEY and CDR2 SMNVEV come from the germline V gene (reference sequence). The CDR3 runs 13 residues. Trimming left V 3 bases short and J 2 bases short, with 7 bases between. The CDR3 loop is CASSFSMNYGYTF. The CDR3 DNA sequence: TGTGCCAGCAGTTTCTCCATGAACTATGGCTACACCTTC.

This clonotype came up many times. V is TRBV29-1 and J is TRBJ2-6; TRBD1 matches at 12 bases. Germline V gene data show CDR1 as SQVTM and CDR2 as ANQGSEA. J lost 2 bases, V lost 4 bases, and 3 bases had no gene match. This CDR3 contains 16 residues. Here the CDR3 reads CSVGGDRGPGANVLTF. The CDR3 DNA reads TGCAGCGTTGGCGGGGACAGGGGGCCTGGGGCCAACGTCCTGACTTTC.

The chain joins TRBV6-1 to TRBJ1-5; no clear D gene. Germline CDR1 reads MNHNS; CDR2 reads SASEGT. Deletions cut 0 bases from V and 0 bases from J, with 12 bases between. The CDR3 covers 17 residues. For the CDR3, the DNA is TGTGCCAGCAGTGAAGCGCTTCGCAGGATTAGCAATCAGCCCCAGCATTTT. This sequence encodes CASSEALRRISNQPQHF.

The table lists this clonotype with many counts. CDR3 protein: CASSLFSGENEKLFF. For the CDR3, the DNA is TGTGCCAGCAGCTTATTCTCGGGGGAAAATGAAAAACTGTTTTTT. This chain joins TRBV7-2 and TRBJ1-4, with D maybe TRBD1 (5 bases). Trimming removed 2 bases from V and 5 bases from J, with 12 bases in between. There are 15 residues in the CDR3. Germline V gives CDR1 SGHTA, CDR2 FQGNSA.

This clonotype was recorded many times. V and J are TRBV12-3 or TRBV12-4 and TRBJ2-3; D uncertain. The CDR3 has 14 residues. V lost 7 bases to trimming and J lost 4 bases, with 15 bases between them. CDR3 DNA sequence: TGTGCCAGCACCACGGGCCACACATCAGATACGCAGTATTTT. It is translated as CASTTGHTSDTQYF.

This clonotype was observed at least ten times. Here the CDR3 reads CSARGAGLDYGYTF. CDR3 bases: TGCAGTGCTAGAGGGGCGGGTTTGGACTATGGCTACACCTTC. The genes are TRBV20-1 and TRBJ1-2, with D uncertain. The CDR3 runs 14 residues. Germline CDR1 and CDR2: DFQATT and SNEGSKA (reference sequence). Between the trimmed V and J ends, which lost 1 base and 3 bases, there was a span of 12 bases.

The J gene is TRBJ2-7, the V gene TRBV2, with TRBD1 identical over 7 bases. This CDR3 is built from 13 residues. The germline V gene has CDR1 SNHLY and CDR2 FYNNEI. Trimming cost V 7 bases and J 3 bases; bases outside gene matches: 6. The CDR3 sequence: CASKRQGDYEQYF. The CDR3 DNA follows: TGTGCCAGCAAGAGGCAGGGGGACTACGAGCAGTACTTC.

This clonotype was recorded many times. The chain couples TRBV5-1 to TRBJ2-7; 7 bases map to TRBD1. V trimming: 0 bases; J trimming: 3 bases; junction bases outside the gene matches: 3. The CDR3 consists of 14 residues. CDR1 and CDR2 (germline): SGHRS, YFSETQ. Here the CDR3 reads CASSLGDSHYEQYF. The CDR3 DNA reads TGCGCCAGCAGCTTGGGGGACAGTCACTACGAGCAGTACTTC. Supplemented by reference TRBV5-1 and TRBJ2-7, the full variable domain reads KAGVTQTPRYLIKTRGQQVTLSCSPISGHRSVSWYQQTPGQGLQFLFEYFSETQRNKGNFPGRFSGRQFSNSRSEMNVSTLELGDSALYLCASSLGDSHYEQYFGPGTRLTVT.

This clonotype was counted at least ten times. The chain joins TRBV10-3 to TRBJ2-3, with D possibly being TRBD1 (6 bases). V was pared by 3 bases and J by 2 bases, with 15 bases between. CDR3 length: 16 residues. The germline gives CDR1 ENHRY, CDR2 SYGVKD. The CDR3 loop is CAISDLQGSYTDTQYF. CDR3 DNA sequence: TGTGCCATCAGTGACCTGCAGGGGTCATACACAGATACGCAGTATTTT.

This clonotype was observed many times. The CDR3 DNA reads TGTGCCAGCACCAAAGGGGGAGGTTTCAATCAGCCCCAGCATTTT. It codes for CASTKGGGFNQPQHF. The V gene is TRBV21-1, the J gene TRBJ1-5. TRBV21-1 is recorded as a pseudogene. The CDR3 covers 15 residues.

This clonotype has at least ten counts. This chain connects TRBV12-3 or TRBV12-4 to TRBJ2-7; D is perhaps TRBD1 or TRBD2 (7 bases each). V lost 7 bases and J lost 9, with 16 bases in between. The CDR3 length is 12 residues. CDR3 sequence (DNA): TGTGCCAGCACCGCAGGGGGGGAGGGGCAGTACTTC. This codes for CASTAGGEGQYF.

This clonotype was detected only a few times. The J gene is TRBJ1-1, the V gene TRBV10-3, with D perhaps TRBD1 (5 bases). The germline CDR1 and CDR2 sequences are ENHRY and SYGVKD. The CDR3 runs to 16 residues. The V end lost 2 bases, the J end lost 0 bases, and 13 bases lay between the germline ends. CDR3 loop: CAISEGGEILNTEAFF. The CDR3 region has the DNA TGTGCCATCAGTGAGGGGGGGGAGATATTGAACACTGAAGCTTTCTTT.

In its sample, this clonotype was seen many times. The V call is TRBV11-3, the J call TRBJ1-5; maybe TRBD1 (5 bases). The germline V and J ends were trimmed by 4 bases and 7 bases, with 11 bases remaining between them. The length of the CDR3 is 13 residues. CDR1 is SGHNT, CDR2 YENEEA, per germline. CDR3 bases: TGTGCCAGCAGCTCAGACAGCAGGCAGCCCCAGCATTTT. It encodes CASSSDSRQPQHF.

The V gene is TRBV18, the J gene TRBJ2-1; maybe TRBD2 (5 bases). This CDR3 comprises 15 residues. The V end lost 3 bases, the J end lost 5 bases, and 14 bases lay between the germline ends. The germline V gene has CDR1 KGHSH and CDR2 LQKENI. CDR3 sequence (DNA): TGTGCCAGCTCACCGATCTGGACTCTTAACAATGAGCAGTTCTTC. The encoded protein is CASSPIWTLNNEQFF.

This clonotype came up many times. This chain connects TRBV29-1 to TRBJ2-1; D is possibly TRBD1 (5 bases). There are 12 residues in the CDR3. Germline-derived CDR1 and CDR2 are SQVTM and ANQGSEA. V shed 3 bases and J shed 8 bases, with 11 bases lying between them. The CDR3 sequence: CSVEEGVYEQFF. CDR3 nucleotide sequence: TGCAGCGTTGAGGAAGGGGTTTATGAGCAGTTCTTC.

This clonotype was seen at least ten times. The chain is built from TRBV7-9 and TRBJ2-1, with 11 bases that match TRBD2. From germline, CDR1 is SEHNR and CDR2 FQNEAQ (reference sequence). The CDR3 consists of 17 residues. V was clipped by 4 bases and J by 0 bases; unmatched bases: 5. As DNA, the CDR3 is TGTGCCAGCAGCTCCGTAGCGGGAGGGGTCTCCTACAATGAGCAGTTCTTC. This codes for CASSSVAGGVSYNEQFF.

This clonotype has at least ten counts. The gene calls are TRBV10-3 and TRBJ1-2, with a tentative D call TRBD1 (5 bases). This CDR3 is built from 15 residues. V was shortened by 0 bases and J by 7 bases, with 15 bases between the two germline ends. From germline, CDR1 is ENHRY and CDR2 SYGVKD. In DNA form, the CDR3 reads TGTGCCATCAGTGAGTCGACTGGGGCATTCAGTGGCTACACCTTC. Translated: CAISESTGAFSGYTF.